The entry below describes one TCR beta chain. Regions amplified from RNA transcripts were the TCR beta CDR3 regions. Using the HTBI primer set, a first-round RT-PCR was run on the TCR CDR3. TCRdb re-derived calls from the multiplex PCR reads in MiXCR, one entry per CDR3 protein. The sample records about 270,000 distinct CDR3 sequences, about 16% being singletons. Trimming stripped 5 bases from V and 7 bases from J, with 17 bases between. The CDR3 extends over 15 amino acids. Germline loops: CDR1 MNHNS, CDR2 SASEGT. The sample originates from a study of T cells in Graves' hyperthyroidism and ophthalmopathy.

The chain has TRBV6-1 and TRBJ1-4; perhaps TRBD1 as D (5 bases). The sequencing sample was made of blood. This receptor was obtained from a woman in her forties or fifties with Graves' hyperthyroidism that later progressed to Graves' ophthalmopathy. CDR3 coding DNA: TGTGCCAGCAGTTATGAGGGCAGGGCGGGTGAAAAACTGTTTTTT. It encodes CASSYEGRAGEKLFF.